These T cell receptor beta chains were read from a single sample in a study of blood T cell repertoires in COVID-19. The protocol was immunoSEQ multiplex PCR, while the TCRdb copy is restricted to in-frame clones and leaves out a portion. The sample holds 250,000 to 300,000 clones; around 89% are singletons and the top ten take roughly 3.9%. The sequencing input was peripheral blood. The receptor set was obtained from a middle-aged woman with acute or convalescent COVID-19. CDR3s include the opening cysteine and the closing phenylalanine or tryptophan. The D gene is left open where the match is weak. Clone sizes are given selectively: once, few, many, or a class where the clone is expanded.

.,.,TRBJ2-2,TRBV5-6,TGTGCCAGCAGCCCAGCGGGCAGGGTGAACGGGGAGCTGTTTTTT,CASSPAGRVNGELFF
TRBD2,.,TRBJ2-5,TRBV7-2,TGTGCCAGCAGCTTAGGCGGACTAGCGGGCGAGACCCAGTACTTC,CASSLGGLAGETQYF
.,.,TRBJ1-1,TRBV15,TGTGCCACCAGCACAACGTCAGGGTTTAACACTGAAGCTTTCTTT,CATSTTSGFNTEAFF
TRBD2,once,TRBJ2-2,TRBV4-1,TGCGCCAGCAGCCATGGGGGGGGCACCGGGGAGCTGTTTTTT,CASSHGGGTGELFF
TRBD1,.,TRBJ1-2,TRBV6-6,TGTGCCAGCAGTCCCCCAGGGGGACAGGGAAATGGCTACACCTTC,CASSPPGGQGNGYTF
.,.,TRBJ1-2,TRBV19,TGTGCCAGTAGTCCGAACTACGTCTATGGCTACACCTTC,CASSPNYVYGYTF
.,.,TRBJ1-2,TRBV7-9,TGTGCCAGCAGCGGACAGAGAGCTAACTATGGCTACACCTTC,CASSGQRANYGYTF
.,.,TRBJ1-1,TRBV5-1,TGCGCCAGCAGCTTGTACACTGGGCGGAACACTGAAGCTTTCTTT,CASSLYTGRNTEAFF
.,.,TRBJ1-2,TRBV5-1,TGCGCCAGCAGCTTGGCCGGGGGAGACTATGGCTACACCTTC,CASSLAGGDYGYTF
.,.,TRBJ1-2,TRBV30,TGTGCCCGACAAACAGGGCCTTGGAGTGGCTACACCTTC,CARQTGPWSGYTF
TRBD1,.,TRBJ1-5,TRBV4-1,TGCGCCAGCAGCCAAGACCCCCTCGGGGGACAGGGGACGGGGCAGCCCCAGCATTTT,CASSQDPLGGQGTGQPQHF
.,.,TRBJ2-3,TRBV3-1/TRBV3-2,TGTGCCAGCAGCCAAGATACCACTAGCACAGATACGCAGTATTTT,CASSQDTTSTDTQYF
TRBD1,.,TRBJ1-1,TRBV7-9,TGTGCCAGCAGCTTAGCTCAGGGGGCCCATGAAGCTTTCTTT,CASSLAQGAHEAFF
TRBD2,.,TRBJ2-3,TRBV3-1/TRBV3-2,TGTGCCAGCAGCCGGCAACTAGCGGGGGGGCGAACGCAGTATTTT,CASSRQLAGGRTQYF
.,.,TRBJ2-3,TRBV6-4,TGTGCCAGCAGTGAACAAGCGGATAGCACAGATACGCAGTATTTT,CASSEQADSTDTQYF